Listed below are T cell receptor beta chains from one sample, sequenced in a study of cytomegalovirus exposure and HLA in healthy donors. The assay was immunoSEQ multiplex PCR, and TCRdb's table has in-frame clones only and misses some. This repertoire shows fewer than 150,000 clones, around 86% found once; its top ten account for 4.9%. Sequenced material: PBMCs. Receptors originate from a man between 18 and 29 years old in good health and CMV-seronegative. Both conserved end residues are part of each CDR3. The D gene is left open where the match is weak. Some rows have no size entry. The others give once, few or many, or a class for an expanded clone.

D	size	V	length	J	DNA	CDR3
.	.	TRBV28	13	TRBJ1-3	TGTGCCAGCAGGGCCCGCTCTGGAAACACCATATATTTT	CASRARSGNTIYF
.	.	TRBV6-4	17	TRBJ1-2	TGTGCCAGCAGTGACTCGTCGCCAGGCGACCGTCGGAATGGCTACACCTTC	CASSDSSPGDRRNGYTF
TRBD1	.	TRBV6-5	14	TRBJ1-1	TGTGCCAGCAGTCAGGGACAGGGAGGTACTGAAGCTTTCTTT	CASSQGQGGTEAFF
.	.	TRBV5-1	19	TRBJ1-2	TGCGCCAGCAGCGGTAGGGGCCAGAACTACCAACCCGGAGAATATGGCTACACCTTC	CASSGRGQNYQPGEYGYTF
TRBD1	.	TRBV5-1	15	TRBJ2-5	TGCGCCAGCGGAACCTTGGGGGACAGACAAGAGACCCAGTACTTC	CASGTLGDRQETQYF
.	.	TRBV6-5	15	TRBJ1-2	TGTGCCAGCAGACCCGACTCCAGAACTAACTATGGCTACACCTTC	CASRPDSRTNYGYTF
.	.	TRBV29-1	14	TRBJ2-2	TGCAGCGTCGATGGACAGAGGAACACCGGGGAGCTGTTTTTT	CSVDGQRNTGELFF
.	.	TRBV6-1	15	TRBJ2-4	TGTGCCACCTCGACTTTTATGATAGCCAAAAACATTCAGTACTTC	CATSTFMIAKNIQYF
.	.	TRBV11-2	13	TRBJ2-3	TGTGCCAGCAGCTCGGACGGGGCAGATACGCAGTATTTT	CASSSDGADTQYF
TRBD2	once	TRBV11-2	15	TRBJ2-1	TGTGCCAGCAGCTTAGGGGATAGCGGGAGGGTTGAGCAGTTCTTC	CASSLGDSGRVEQFF
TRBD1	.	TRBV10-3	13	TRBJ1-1	TGTGCCTCAGAGGGACAGGGCGGCACTGAAGCTTTCTTT	CASEGQGGTEAFF
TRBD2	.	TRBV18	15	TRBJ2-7	TGTGCCAGCTCACCTCAAGCGGGAACACACTACGAGCAGTACTTC	CASSPQAGTHYEQYF
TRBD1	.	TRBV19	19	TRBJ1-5	TGTGCCAGTAGTACCCCGCGGACAGGGGCAGGGTATAGCAATCAGCCCCAGCATTTT	CASSTPRTGAGYSNQPQHF
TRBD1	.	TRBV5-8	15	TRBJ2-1	TGTGCCAGCAGCTTGAATAGGGGGCCTTACAATGAGCAGTTCTTC	CASSLNRGPYNEQFF
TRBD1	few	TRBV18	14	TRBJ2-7	TGTGCCAGCTCACCATCAGGGGGCTCCTACGAGCAGTACTTC	CASSPSGGSYEQYF
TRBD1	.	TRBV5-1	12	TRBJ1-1	TGCGCCAGCAGCCTAACAGGGGCTGAAGCTTTCTTT	CASSLTGAEAFF
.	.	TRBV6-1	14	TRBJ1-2	TGTGCCAGCAGTGAGCGGGGGGCGGGCTATGGCTACACCTTC	CASSERGAGYGYTF
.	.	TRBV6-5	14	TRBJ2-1	TGTGCCAGCAGTTACTCCGGGACAAGCAATGAGCAGTTCTTC	CASSYSGTSNEQFF
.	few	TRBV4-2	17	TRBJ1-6	TGTGCCAGCAGCCAAGAGATGGGAACGGGGATGGAATCACCCCTCCACTTT	CASSQEMGTGMESPLHF
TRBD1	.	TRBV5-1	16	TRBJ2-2	TGCGCCAGCAGCTTGGGGGACAGGGATTACACCGGGGAGCTGTTTTTT	CASSLGDRDYTGELFF
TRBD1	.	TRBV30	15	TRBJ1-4	TGTGCCTGGACCGACCCACAGGGGAGTCGGGAAAAACTGTTTTTT	CAWTDPQGSREKLFF
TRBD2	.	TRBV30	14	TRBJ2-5	TGTGCCTGGAGTGCCGTGGGGGGGTCGGAGACCCAGTACTTC	CAWSAVGGSETQYF
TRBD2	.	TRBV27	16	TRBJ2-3	TGTGCCAGCAGTTCGAGACTAGCGGGAGGGGGAGATACGCAGTATTTT	CASSSRLAGGGDTQYF
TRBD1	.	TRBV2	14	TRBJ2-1	TGTGCCAGCAGGTCATTACAGGGGCCTAATGAGCAGTTCTTC	CASRSLQGPNEQFF